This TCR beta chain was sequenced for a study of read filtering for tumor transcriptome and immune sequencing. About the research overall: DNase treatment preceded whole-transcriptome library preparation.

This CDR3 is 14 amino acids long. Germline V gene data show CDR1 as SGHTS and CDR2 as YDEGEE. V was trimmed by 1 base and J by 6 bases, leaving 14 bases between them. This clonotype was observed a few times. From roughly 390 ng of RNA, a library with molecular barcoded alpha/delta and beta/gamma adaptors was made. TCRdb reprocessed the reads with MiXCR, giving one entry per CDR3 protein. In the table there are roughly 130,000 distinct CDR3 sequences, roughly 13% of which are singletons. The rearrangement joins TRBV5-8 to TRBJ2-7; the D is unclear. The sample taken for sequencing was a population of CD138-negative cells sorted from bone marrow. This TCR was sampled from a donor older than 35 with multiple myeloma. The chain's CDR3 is CASSLRQITCEQYF. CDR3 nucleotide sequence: TGTGCCAGCAGCTTGCGGCAGATCACCTGCGAGCAGTACTTC.